The rows below give T cell receptor beta chains drawn from one sample of a study of blood T cells in healthy people across ages. TCRdb redid the calling of the 5' RACE reads with MiXCR, one entry per CDR3 protein. Seen here are approximately 1,700,000 distinct CDR3 sequences, approximately 39% observed once, and the top ten hold 23%. Input material: blood. Receptors originate from a human donor in good health. Each CDR3 is given with its conserved first and last residue. Fields, in order: clone size, D gene, V gene, J gene, CDR3 protein, CDR3 DNA. A D gene is named only where the DNA matches it firmly. The size of a clone is reported for some rows only, either as once, few or many, or as a class for expanded clones.

clone size: .
D gene: TRBD1
V gene: TRBV4-3
J gene: TRBJ1-2
CDR3 protein: CASSPVVGTGEEYGYTF
CDR3 DNA: TGCGCCAGCAGCCCCGTGGTGGGGACAGGGGAGGAGTATGGCTACACCTTC

clone size: .
D gene: TRBD1
V gene: TRBV7-2
J gene: TRBJ1-6
CDR3 protein: CASSFGTADNSPLHF
CDR3 DNA: TGTGCCAGCAGCTTCGGGACAGCGGATAATTCACCCCTCCACTTT

clone size: once
D gene: .
V gene: TRBV20-1
J gene: TRBJ1-1
CDR3 protein: CSIEGNTEAFF
CDR3 DNA: TGCAGTATAGAGGGGAACACTGAAGCTTTCTTT

clone size: .
D gene: .
V gene: TRBV12-3/TRBV12-4
J gene: TRBJ1-5
CDR3 protein: CASSLAWGSNQPQHF
CDR3 DNA: TGTGCCAGCAGTTTGGCGTGGGGAAGCAATCAGCCCCAGCATTTT

clone size: once
D gene: .
V gene: TRBV12-3/TRBV12-4
J gene: TRBJ2-5
CDR3 protein: CASSPGDPKEAKETQYF
CDR3 DNA: TGTGCCAGCAGCCCCGGGGACCCGAAAGAGGCTAAAGAGACCCAGTACTTC

clone size: few
D gene: .
V gene: TRBV4-1
J gene: TRBJ1-1
CDR3 protein: CASSQLGHTPEAFF
CDR3 DNA: TGCGCCAGCAGCCAACTCGGACACACCCCTGAAGCTTTCTTT

clone size: .
D gene: .
V gene: TRBV4-3
J gene: TRBJ1-2
CDR3 protein: CASSQYRSRGGYTF
CDR3 DNA: TGCGCCAGCAGCCAGTATAGGTCTAGGGGCGGCTACACCTTC

clone size: few
D gene: TRBD1
V gene: TRBV5-1
J gene: TRBJ2-1
CDR3 protein: CASSLTGDPVNEQFF
CDR3 DNA: TGCGCCAGCAGCTTGACAGGGGACCCTGTCAATGAGCAGTTCTTC

clone size: .
D gene: TRBD1
V gene: TRBV27
J gene: TRBJ2-2
CDR3 protein: CASMGLRDRGTGELFF
CDR3 DNA: TGTGCCAGCATGGGTTTACGGGACAGGGGCACCGGGGAGCTGTTTTTT

clone size: .
D gene: .
V gene: TRBV7-8
J gene: TRBJ1-1
CDR3 protein: CASSQGRGAEAFF
CDR3 DNA: TGTGCCAGCAGCCAGGGACGGGGTGCTGAAGCTTTCTTT

clone size: .
D gene: TRBD2
V gene: TRBV4-1
J gene: TRBJ2-1
CDR3 protein: CASSQPRGLSGLATNEQFF
CDR3 DNA: TGCGCCAGCAGCCAACCTAGGGGACTATCGGGACTAGCTACCAATGAGCAGTTCTTC

clone size: .
D gene: .
V gene: TRBV20-1
J gene: TRBJ2-7
CDR3 protein: CRAAMTGYEQYF
CDR3 DNA: TGCAGGGCTGCCATGACAGGCTACGAGCAGTACTTC

clone size: .
D gene: .
V gene: TRBV27
J gene: TRBJ2-2
CDR3 protein: CASSSQNRWLNTGELFF
CDR3 DNA: TGTGCCAGCAGTTCGCAAAACAGGTGGTTGAACACCGGGGAGCTGTTTTTT

clone size: .
D gene: TRBD2
V gene: TRBV14
J gene: TRBJ2-1
CDR3 protein: CASSLTLLAGVYEQFF
CDR3 DNA: TGTGCCAGCAGTCTAACGCTGTTAGCGGGGGTCTACGAGCAGTTCTTC

clone size: few
D gene: .
V gene: TRBV5-5
J gene: TRBJ1-5
CDR3 protein: CASSSDMSNQPQHF
CDR3 DNA: TGTGCCAGCAGCTCCGACATGAGCAATCAGCCCCAGCATTTT

clone size: few
D gene: .
V gene: TRBV27
J gene: TRBJ2-1
CDR3 protein: CASSLSGGASSYNEQFF
CDR3 DNA: TGTGCCAGCAGTTTATCGGGTGGGGCTAGCTCCTACAATGAGCAGTTCTTC

clone size: .
D gene: TRBD1
V gene: TRBV6-5
J gene: TRBJ2-5
CDR3 protein: CASSGQGQQETQYF
CDR3 DNA: TGTGCCAGCAGTGGTCAGGGACAGCAAGAGACCCAGTACTTC

clone size: few
D gene: .
V gene: TRBV3-1
J gene: TRBJ1-2
CDR3 protein: CASKQGSLNYGYTF
CDR3 DNA: TGTGCCAGCAAGCAGGGCAGCCTTAACTATGGCTACACCTTC

clone size: .
D gene: .
V gene: TRBV24-1
J gene: TRBJ2-3
CDR3 protein: CATSDLAGTRTDTQYF
CDR3 DNA: TGTGCCACCAGTGATTTGGCGGGGACCCGGACAGATACGCAGTATTTT

clone size: .
D gene: .
V gene: TRBV5-1
J gene: TRBJ2-1
CDR3 protein: CASSLLVDEQFF
CDR3 DNA: TGCGCCAGCAGCTTGCTAGTGGATGAGCAGTTCTTC

clone size: .
D gene: TRBD1
V gene: TRBV2
J gene: TRBJ2-3
CDR3 protein: CASSEGQGDTDTQYF
CDR3 DNA: TGTGCCAGCAGTGAGGGACAGGGGGACACAGATACGCAGTATTTT

clone size: .
D gene: TRBD2
V gene: TRBV5-1
J gene: TRBJ2-7
CDR3 protein: CASSYGTSGGRRYEQYF
CDR3 DNA: TGCGCCAGCAGCTACGGGACTAGCGGGGGTAGGAGATACGAGCAGTACTTC

clone size: few
D gene: TRBD2
V gene: TRBV11-2
J gene: TRBJ2-1
CDR3 protein: CASSPQGLAGYEQFF
CDR3 DNA: TGTGCCAGCAGCCCACAAGGACTAGCGGGGTATGAGCAGTTCTTC

clone size: .
D gene: .
V gene: TRBV5-1
J gene: TRBJ1-1
CDR3 protein: CASSLRVDKNTEAFF
CDR3 DNA: TGCGCCAGCAGCCTCAGGGTGGATAAGAACACTGAAGCTTTCTTT

clone size: .
D gene: TRBD2
V gene: TRBV6-1
J gene: TRBJ2-1
CDR3 protein: CASSNPGLADYNEQFF
CDR3 DNA: TGTGCCAGCAGTAACCCCGGACTAGCGGACTACAATGAGCAGTTCTTC

clone size: .
D gene: .
V gene: TRBV29-1
J gene: TRBJ1-2
CDR3 protein: CSVGTSDYGYTF
CDR3 DNA: TGCAGCGTTGGAACAAGTGACTATGGCTACACCTTC